Shown below are 22 T cell receptor beta chains from a single sample sequenced in a study of blood T cell repertoires in COVID-19. Profiled with immunoSEQ multiplex PCR; TCRdb holds only in-frame clones, not every one. This sample yields some 250,000 clones, of which approximately 86% are seen a single time; over 5% belongs to the top ten. The sample consisted of peripheral blood. These receptors were obtained from a woman between 55 and 75 years old with COVID-19, enrolled during active disease.

The chain couples TRBV6-1 to TRBJ2-2; possibly TRBD2 for D (5 bases). The V gene lost 2 bases and the J gene lost 9 bases, with 16 bases spanning the gap. The CDR3 loop spans 15 amino acids. Per the germline V gene, CDR1 is MNHNS and CDR2 is SASEGT. The CDR3 DNA follows: TGTGCCAGCAGTGAACCGGGATCACCTTCTCGGGAGCTGTTTTTT. It translates to CASSEPGSPSRELFF.

The chain is built from TRBV24-1 and TRBJ2-1; 16 positions match TRBD2. V lost 4 bases to trimming and J lost 0 bases; unmatched junction nucleotides: 8. The CDR3 length is 20 residues. Germline CDR1 is KGHDR and CDR2 is SFDVKD. The CDR3 is CATSEYPGLAGGGSYNEQFF. For the CDR3, the DNA is TGTGCCACCAGTGAATACCCGGGACTAGCGGGAGGGGGCTCCTACAATGAGCAGTTCTTC.

Points on this clone: Other DNA sequences from this sample encode an identical CDR3 as well. The chain recombines TRBV27 with TRBJ2-7; D possibly corresponds to TRBD1 (7 bases). Trimming shortened V by 5 bases and J by 4 bases, and 15 bases separated the two germline ends. CDR3 length: 14 residues. CDR1 is MNHEY, CDR2 SMNVEV, per germline (reference sequence). The CDR3 coding sequence is TGTGCCAGCAGTCGCCAGGGGGGATCATACGAGCAGTACTTC. Protein product: CASSRQGGSYEQYF.

The chain recombines TRBV6-2 or TRBV6-3 with TRBJ2-4; TRBD1 is a possible D gene (6 bases). V was clipped by 5 bases and J by 8 bases, with 10 bases between them. This CDR3 comprises 12 residues. The germline CDR1 and CDR2 sequences are MNHEY and SVGEGT. As DNA, the CDR3 is TGTGCCAGCAGTGACCGACAGGACATTCAGTACTTC. It is translated as CASSDRQDIQYF.

The chain carries TRBV7-3 and TRBJ1-2; tentatively, D is TRBD1 (5 bases). The CDR3 length is 14 residues. Germline CDR1 reads SGHTA; CDR2 reads FQGTGA. V gave up 4 bases and J gave up 8 bases, with 17 bases separating them. DNA of the CDR3: TGTGCCAGCAGCTCGCCAGGCATCGGGGGAGGCTACACCTTC. This codes for CASSSPGIGGGYTF.

This chain uses TRBV19 with TRBJ2-2, with D possibly TRBD1 on 7 matching bases. The CDR3 is 16 amino acids. CDR1 is LNHDA, CDR2 SQIVND, per germline (reference sequence). V lost 5 bases and J 4 bases, leaving 17 bases between the germline ends. The CDR3 DNA reads as TGTGCCAGTAGTCAAATCCGACAGGGAGGCACCGGGGAGCTGTTTTTT. The encoded protein is CASSQIRQGGTGELFF.

CDR3 DNA sequence: TGCGCCAGCAGCCCGACAGGGGGAAGCAATCAGCCCCAGCATTTT. Translation gives CASSPTGGSNQPQHF. The chain combines TRBV5-1 with TRBJ1-5; the match to TRBD1 covers 9 bases. The V gene end was trimmed by 4 bases and the J gene end by 1 base; junction bases not matched to a gene: 3. The CDR3 is 15 amino acids. Germline V gives CDR1 SGHRS, CDR2 YFSETQ.

The V call is TRBV27, the J call TRBJ1-5; TRBD1 matches 7 bases. Germline V gives CDR1 MNHEY, CDR2 SMNVEV (reference sequence). CDR3 size: 15 residues. Unmatched junction bases numbered 12, after V lost 6 bases and J lost 7 bases. CDR3 DNA sequence: TGTGCCAGCAGCTCAGGGACAGCCCTACAACAGCCCCAGCATTTT. This gives the protein CASSSGTALQQPQHF.

This rearrangement joins TRBV7-2 to TRBJ2-7, with 13 nucleotides matching TRBD2. Germline V lookup: CDR1 SGHTA, CDR2 FQGNSA. The CDR3 has 13 amino acids. The V and J ends lost 3 bases and 12 bases, in that order; junction bases with no gene match: 5. CDR3 bases: TGTGCCAGCAGCTTCGGGACTAGCGGGATGCGGTACTTC. Protein product: CASSFGTSGMRYF.

The chain employs TRBV3-1 (or the pseudogene TRBV3-2) and TRBJ1-1; D ambiguous. V dropped 4 bases and J dropped 4 bases, with 13 bases sitting between them. The CDR3 totals 14 residues. Germline V CDR1 and CDR2: LGHDT, YNNKEL (reference sequence). CDR3 DNA: TGTGCCAGCAGCCGATCCCGAGCGGGCACTGAAGCTTTCTTT. It codes for CASSRSRAGTEAFF.

V usage is TRBV10-3 and J usage is TRBJ1-1, with D possibly being TRBD1 (6 bases). Trimming took off 4 bases at V and 1 base at J, with 13 bases between the two ends. The V gene's germline CDR1 is ENHRY and CDR2 SYGVKD. This CDR3 is built from 15 residues. In DNA form, the CDR3 reads TGTGCCATCAGTGTCTCTGGGGGCCCGAACACTGAAGCTTTCTTT. Amino acids: CAISVSGGPNTEAFF.

The rearrangement links TRBV30 to TRBJ1-1; no clear D. The V and J ends lost 8 bases and 5 bases respectively, with 24 bases between them. The germline V gene encodes CDR1 GTSNPN and CDR2 SVGIG (reference sequence). This CDR3 contains 15 residues. The CDR3 here is CARMPPGRAGTEAFF. The DNA for the CDR3 is TGTGCCCGGATGCCACCCGGGCGGGCGGGGACTGAAGCTTTCTTT.

This chain connects TRBV7-2 to TRBJ1-1; no firm D call. The CDR3 is 15 residues long. Trimming pared 0 bases from V and 0 bases from J, leaving 8 bases between. Germline V CDR1 and CDR2: SGHTA, FQGNSA. In nucleotides, the CDR3 is TGTGCCAGCAGCTTAGCGGCCAGATTGAACACTGAAGCTTTCTTT. Amino acids: CASSLAARLNTEAFF.

This chain uses TRBV29-1 with TRBJ2-3; TRBD2 agrees at 7 bases. This CDR3 is built from 13 residues. The ends lost 2 bases at V and 6 bases at J; junction bases unmatched: 5. Germline assignment: CDR1 SQVTM and CDR2 ANQGSEA. Written as DNA, the CDR3 is TGCAGCGTTGAAAAAAGCGGGACCGATACGCAGTATTTT. Translated: CSVEKSGTDTQYF.

This clone was seen a single time. CDR3 region: CASSSGLAGSPTDTQYF. The CDR3 region has the DNA TGTGCCAGCAGCTCTGGGCTAGCGGGGAGCCCCACAGATACGCAGTATTTT. The V and J genes are TRBV5-4 and TRBJ2-3, with 9 bases that match TRBD2. The CDR3 length is 17 residues. The trim removed 3 bases at V and 2 bases at J, leaving 10 bases unmatched. Germline V gene lookup returns CDR1 SGHNT and CDR2 YYREEE (reference sequence).

The CDR3 DNA reads TGTGCCAGTAGTACTAGCGGGAGTACCGGGGAGCTGTTTTTT. This encodes CASSTSGSTGELFF. The chain links TRBV19 to TRBJ2-2; 10 bases align to TRBD2. With 4 bases clipped from V and 5 bases from J, the junction kept 1 base outside the gene matches. Germline CDR1 is LNHDA and CDR2 is SQIVND (reference sequence). The CDR3 runs to 14 residues. The entire variable domain, with the rest obtained from reference TRBV19 and TRBJ2-2, is as follows: DGGITQSPKYLFRKEGQNVTLSCEQNLNHDAMYWYRQDPGQGLRLIYYSQIVNDFQKGDIAEGYSVSREKKESFPLTVTSAQKNPTAFYLCASSTSGSTGELFFGEGSRLTVL.

V is TRBV6-5 and J is TRBJ2-1; TRBD2 matches 10 bases. This CDR3 region has 16 residues. Germline CDR1 and CDR2: MNHEY and SVGAGI. V gave up 2 bases and J gave up 6 bases; unmatched junction bases: 7. CDR3 coding DNA: TGTGCCAGCAGTTACCCCCTAGCGGGAGAAGGCAATGAGCAGTTCTTC. Amino acids: CASSYPLAGEGNEQFF.

The chain recombines TRBV7-3 with TRBJ2-5; 14 nucleotides align to TRBD2. The CDR3 spans 16 residues. The J segment lost 9 bases and the V segment lost 5 bases, leaving 11 bases of the junction unmatched. The germline CDR1 and CDR2 sequences are SGHTA and FQGTGA. The CDR3 nucleotides are TGTGCCAGCAGCCCAACGAAGGGACTAGCGGGAGCGCCCCAGTACTTC. Protein product: CASSPTKGLAGAPQYF.

The V gene is TRBV7-9, the J gene TRBJ1-4, with D possibly matching TRBD1 (6 bases). The CDR3 covers 15 residues. Germline V lookup: CDR1 SEHNR, CDR2 FQNEAQ (reference sequence). The V and J ends lost 6 bases and 7 bases respectively, with 18 bases between them. CDR3 sequence (DNA): TGTGCCAGCAGACCACAGGGTTGGGAGGGTGAAAAACTGTTTTTT. Amino acid sequence: CASRPQGWEGEKLFF.

This chain joins TRBV6-1 and TRBJ2-3, with 7 nucleotides matching TRBD1. Germline V gives CDR1 MNHNS, CDR2 SASEGT. Losses at the gene ends were 3 bases for V and 5 bases for J; bases not matched to a gene: 8. The CDR3 extends over 15 amino acids. The CDR3 coding sequence is TGTGCCAGCAGTGACCAGGGGGTTGGTAAAGATACGCAGTATTTT. Its translation is CASSDQGVGKDTQYF.

The chain is built from TRBV10-1 and TRBJ1-4, with 7 bases fitting TRBD1. V lost 4 bases to trimming and J lost 3 bases; unmatched junction nucleotides: 5. In germline, CDR1 is WNHNN, CDR2 SYGVQD (reference sequence). The CDR3 length is 15 residues. Here the CDR3 DNA reads TGCGCCAGCAGTGCTACAGGGGCGGCTAATGAAAAACTGTTTTTT. This translates into CASSATGAANEKLFF.

Only one count was recorded for this clone. The V and J genes are TRBV28 and TRBJ2-7; D possibly corresponds to TRBD2 (7 bases). V lost 2 bases and J lost 3, with 14 bases in between. CDR3 length: 15 residues. Germline V lookup: CDR1 MDHEN, CDR2 SYDVKM. In nucleotides, the CDR3 is TGTGCCAGCAGTTTACAGCGGGGACAAAGCTACGAGCAGTACTTC. It encodes CASSLQRGQSYEQYF.